Below are 27 T cell receptor beta chains sequenced from a single sample in a study of regulatory and conventional T cells in RAG deficiency. The sorted conventional CD4+ T cells were CD25-low and CD127-high, with genomic DNA sequenced. Generated by immunoSEQ multiplex PCR, the TCRdb table keeps only in-frame clones and is missing some. The data hold 30,000 to 40,000 clones, with about 70% observed a single time. This sample was also put to use in a study of regulatory T cells. That paper adds: The primer mix had 52 TRBV and 13 TRBJ primers.

Sequencing was done on a sample of CD4+ effector T cells sorted from blood. The source of these receptors is a human donor in good health.

This clone occurred a few times. V usage is TRBV4-1 and J usage is TRBJ2-7; TRBD1 agrees at 7 bases. Germline lookup yields CDR1 MGHRA and CDR2 YSYEKL. V lost 4 bases and J lost 4; bases outside the gene matches: 4. CDR3 length: 13 residues. The CDR3 nucleotides read TGCGCCAGCAGCCCCGAACAGGGGTACGAGCAGTACTTC. Protein: CASSPEQGYEQYF.

The gene calls are TRBV7-9 and TRBJ1-4; D is perhaps TRBD1 (5 bases). Trimming pared 1 base from V and 7 bases from J, leaving 13 bases between. The CDR3 sequence is 15 residues long. Germline assignment: CDR1 SEHNR and CDR2 FQNEAQ (reference sequence). The CDR3 nucleotides are TGTGCCAGCAGCTTAGGGGGCAGGGACCGTGAAAAACTGTTTTTT. Protein: CASSLGGRDREKLFF.

This clone came up once. The rearrangement uses TRBV2 and TRBJ1-2, with 9 bases fitting TRBD1. CDR1 is SNHLY, CDR2 FYNNEI, per germline. The junction had 10 bases not matched to a gene; V was cut back by 10 bases and J by 7 bases. There are 13 residues in the CDR3. CDR3 bases: TGTGCCACCAAGGGCCGGGACAGGGTTGGCTACACCTTC. Its protein is CATKGRDRVGYTF.

The rearrangement uses TRBV12-5 and TRBJ1-2, with D maybe TRBD1 (5 bases). Trimming cost V 0 bases and J 4 bases, with 6 bases left between them. The length of the CDR3 is 13 residues. Germline CDR1 and CDR2: LGHNT and FRNRAP. Here the CDR3 DNA reads TGTGCTAGTGGTTTGGTGGGACGCTATGGCTACACCTTC. The encoded protein is CASGLVGRYGYTF.

The chain carries TRBV6-5 and TRBJ1-2; D not certain. V was cut by 2 bases and J by 4 bases, with 8 bases left in between. This CDR3 is built from 13 residues. Germline lookup yields CDR1 MNHEY and CDR2 SVGAGI. In nucleotides, the CDR3 is TGTGCCAGCAGTTACGGTAGGACCTATGGCTACACCTTC. Residues: CASSYGRTYGYTF.

V usage is TRBV5-4 and J usage is TRBJ1-1; 7 bases line up with TRBD1. Germline V gives CDR1 SGHNT, CDR2 YYREEE (reference sequence). V trimming: 3 bases; J trimming: 8 bases; junction bases outside the gene matches: 10. The CDR3 runs 14 residues. The CDR3 region is CASSSPGGGPEAFF. The DNA of the CDR3 is TGTGCCAGCAGCTCCCCAGGGGGGGGGCCCGAAGCTTTCTTT.

The chain links TRBV11-2 to TRBJ1-1, with D possibly TRBD1 on 5 matching bases. CDR1 SGHAT and CDR2 FQNNGV come from the germline V gene. Trimming took 0 bases from V and 1 from J, leaving 12 bases between them. This CDR3 comprises 16 residues. The CDR3 DNA reads TGTGCCAGCAGCTTAGAAATGGGACTAGGGAACACTGAAGCTTTCTTT. It translates to CASSLEMGLGNTEAFF. The variable domain in full, with the rest retrieved from reference TRBV11-2 and TRBJ1-1, is EAGVAQSPRYKIIEKRQSVAFWCNPISGHATLYWYQQILGQGPKLLIQFQNNGVVDDSQLPKDRFSAERLKGVDSTLKIQPAKLEDSAVYLCASSLEMGLGNTEAFFGQGTRLTVV.

The J gene is TRBJ1-6, the V gene TRBV30; no clear D. Trimming removed 0 bases at V and 7 bases at J, with 7 bases between. CDR1 is GTSNPN, CDR2 SVGIG, per germline (reference sequence). The CDR3 has 13 residues. This chain's CDR3 is CAWSVEGNSPLHF. CDR3 nucleotide sequence: TGTGCCTGGAGTGTAGAGGGAAATTCACCCCTCCACTTT.

V is TRBV5-1 and J is TRBJ1-4; D is undetermined. V was shortened by 4 bases and J by 3 bases, with 13 bases between the two germline ends. Germline assignment: CDR1 SGHRS and CDR2 YFSETQ. This CDR3 is built from 15 residues. CDR3 nucleotides: TGCGCCAGCAGCCCCACGCGAGCCTCTAATGAAAAACTGTTTTTT. This codes for CASSPTRASNEKLFF.

The chain carries TRBV4-2 and TRBJ2-3; either TRBD1 or TRBD2 may supply D (5 bases each). This CDR3 spans 15 amino acids. V was trimmed by 3 bases and J by 3 bases, leaving 13 bases between them. Germline loops: CDR1 LGHNA, CDR2 YNFKEQ. The CDR3 reads CASSHGAGPTDTQYF. The CDR3 DNA is TGTGCCAGCAGCCACGGGGCAGGGCCTACAGATACGCAGTATTTT.

This clone was seen a handful of times. Here the CDR3 DNA reads TGTGCCAGCAGCCCCGGGACTCCTCCCTACGAGCAGTACTTC. This sequence encodes CASSPGTPPYEQYF. The chain links TRBV2 to TRBJ2-7, with TRBD2 as a possible D gene (6 bases). V shed 6 bases and J shed 2 bases, with 14 bases lying between them. Germline V gene data show CDR1 as SNHLY and CDR2 as FYNNEI. CDR3 length: 14 residues.

The chain is built from TRBV5-1 and TRBJ1-6, with D possibly matching TRBD1 (5 bases). This CDR3 region has 14 residues. Germline CDR1 is SGHRS and CDR2 is YFSETQ. With 0 bases removed from V and 9 bases from J, the gap between germline ends came to 10 bases. The CDR3 nucleotides are TGCGCCAGCAGCTTGGAAGGGGCCAGTTCACCCCTCCACTTT. Its translation: CASSLEGASSPLHF.

V is TRBV11-2 and J is TRBJ2-3; D remains ambiguous. This CDR3 has 14 residues. Germline CDR1 reads SGHAT; CDR2 reads FQNNGV. With 5 bases removed from V and 0 bases from J, the gap between germline ends came to 9 bases. CDR3 amino acids: CASSPGLSTDTQYF. DNA of the CDR3: TGTGCCAGCAGCCCGGGTCTTAGCACAGATACGCAGTATTTT. The whole variable domain, filled in from reference TRBV11-2 and TRBJ2-3, reads EAGVAQSPRYKIIEKRQSVAFWCNPISGHATLYWYQQILGQGPKLLIQFQNNGVVDDSQLPKDRFSAERLKGVDSTLKIQPAKLEDSAVYLCASSPGLSTDTQYFGPGTRLTVL.

The chain couples TRBV30 to TRBJ1-2; 7 bases are a match to TRBD1. The CDR3 spans 12 residues. The V gene end was trimmed by 2 bases and the J gene end by 7 bases; junction bases not matched to a gene: 4. From germline, CDR1 is GTSNPN and CDR2 SVGIG (reference sequence). The CDR3 reads CAWSQGVGGYTF. As DNA, the CDR3 is TGTGCCTGGAGTCAGGGGGTAGGTGGCTACACCTTC.

The CDR3 nucleotides read TGTGCCAGCAGTGAAGCCGGTGTGGGATTCCGTATCACTGAAGCTTTCTTT. It is translated as CASSEAGVGFRITEAFF. The genes are TRBV6-1 and TRBJ1-1; no reliable D call. This CDR3 is built from 17 residues. CDR1 is MNHNS, CDR2 SASEGT, per germline. V shed 0 bases and J shed 4 bases, with 18 bases lying between them.

This clone showed up just a few times. This chain's CDR3 is CASSRGQGFEGYTF. CDR3 nucleotide sequence: TGCGCCAGCAGCCGTGGACAGGGTTTTGAGGGCTACACCTTC. This chain joins TRBV5-1 and TRBJ1-2; 8 nucleotides match TRBD1. The V gene end was trimmed by 4 bases and the J gene end by 8 bases; junction bases not matched to a gene: 10. The CDR3 contains 14 residues. The V gene's germline CDR1 is SGHRS and CDR2 YFSETQ.

The V call is TRBV19, the J call TRBJ1-6, with D hard to call. V lost 1 base and J lost 9, with 10 bases in between. Germline V gene sequence: CDR1 LNHDA, CDR2 SQIVND (reference sequence). This CDR3 is 14 amino acids long. CDR3 nucleotides: TGTGCCAGTAGTATAGTTTCAGGACGTTCACCCCTCCACTTT. Its translation: CASSIVSGRSPLHF.

V usage is TRBV18 and J usage is TRBJ1-4; no definite D call. From germline, CDR1 is KGHSH and CDR2 LQKENI. The length of the CDR3 is 16 residues. V dropped 3 bases and J dropped 0 bases, with 11 bases sitting between them. The CDR3 sequence is CASSPSPGSTNEKLFF. The CDR3 nucleotides read TGTGCCAGCTCACCCTCCCCAGGTTCAACTAATGAAAAACTGTTTTTT.

The gene calls are TRBV5-6 and TRBJ1-2, with TRBD1 matching over 9 bases. The V gene's germline CDR1 is SGHDT and CDR2 YYEEEE. The CDR3 spans 16 residues. The V and J ends lost 3 bases and 4 bases, in that order; junction bases with no gene match: 10. In nucleotides, the CDR3 is TGTGCCAGCAGCTACACTACAGGGGGCGGAGGCTATGGCTACACCTTC. Its protein product is CASSYTTGGGGYGYTF.

The V gene is TRBV13, the J gene TRBJ2-7; D perhaps matches TRBD1 (6 bases). The CDR3 is 14 amino acids. Trimming stripped 3 bases from V and 6 bases from J, with 15 bases between. CDR1 and CDR2 (germline): PRHDT, FYEKMQ (reference sequence). This CDR3 is CASSFQQGKGEQYF. The CDR3 region has the DNA TGTGCCAGCAGCTTTCAACAGGGTAAGGGCGAGCAGTACTTC.

The chain uses TRBV6-1 and TRBJ2-5; no clear D gene. This CDR3 region has 13 residues. CDR1 and CDR2 from the germline V gene are MNHNS and SASEGT. With 7 bases removed from V and 2 bases from J, the gap between germline ends came to 11 bases. CDR3 sequence: CASTTFLQETQYF. CDR3 coding DNA: TGTGCCAGCACCACGTTTTTACAAGAGACCCAGTACTTC.

This clone was seen only once. J is TRBJ1-4 and V is TRBV6-1; D might be TRBD1 (6 bases). The CDR3 consists of 14 residues. Germline values: CDR1 MNHNS, CDR2 SASEGT. V lost 7 bases to trimming and J lost 4 bases, with 13 bases between them. CDR3 nucleotides: TGTGCCAGCATCTCCGGGACAAGTAATGAAAAACTGTTTTTT. Its protein product is CASISGTSNEKLFF.

This chain connects TRBV2 to TRBJ1-3; D is ambiguous. The CDR3 runs to 14 residues. The V gene lost 4 bases and the J gene lost 3 bases, with 10 bases spanning the gap. Germline V CDR1 and CDR2: SNHLY, FYNNEI. The CDR3 DNA follows: TGTGCCAGCAGTGCCGAATCTTTTGGAAACACCATATATTTT. Amino acid sequence: CASSAESFGNTIYF. The full variable domain, with the rest looked up from reference TRBV2 and TRBJ1-3, is EPEVTQTPSHQVTQMGQEVILRCVPISNHLYFYWYRQILGQKVEFLVSFYNNEISEKSEIFDDQFSVERPDGSNFTLKIRSTKLEDSAMYFCASSAESFGNTIYFGEGSWLTVV.

This clone was picked up a small number of times. V and J are TRBV5-1 and TRBJ1-2, with D uncertain. The CDR3 loop spans 14 amino acids. Trimming took 4 bases from V and 3 from J, leaving 13 bases between them. CDR1 SGHRS and CDR2 YFSETQ come from the germline V gene. In DNA form, the CDR3 reads TGCGCCAGCAGCCCTTCAAGGGCGGACTATGGCTACACCTTC. Its translation is CASSPSRADYGYTF.

This chain uses TRBV7-9 with TRBJ1-1; TRBD1 agrees at 7 bases. The germline CDR1 and CDR2 sequences are SEHNR and FQNEAQ (reference sequence). The CDR3 has 15 amino acids. With 7 bases clipped from V and 0 bases from J, the junction kept 8 bases outside the gene matches. The CDR3 DNA is TGTGCCAGCACCCGACAGGGCTCCTTGAACACTGAAGCTTTCTTT. Residues: CASTRQGSLNTEAFF.

The chain is built from TRBV11-2 and TRBJ1-1; the D gene is possibly TRBD1 (6 bases). CDR1 SGHAT and CDR2 FQNNGV come from the germline V gene. This CDR3 spans 16 amino acids. Trimming stripped 6 bases from V and 0 bases from J, with 17 bases between. CDR3 nucleotides: TGTGCCAGCAGAGGCCGGGGGGCCCTTATGAACACTGAAGCTTTCTTT. This encodes CASRGRGALMNTEAFF.

This sequence joins TRBV5-1 and TRBJ2-1; the match to TRBD2 covers 11 bases. V lost 4 bases and J lost 5; bases outside the gene matches: 5. The CDR3 totals 15 residues. From germline, CDR1 is SGHRS and CDR2 YFSETQ. CDR3 residues: CASSLLAGGNNEQFF. CDR3 bases: TGCGCCAGCAGCCTTCTAGCGGGGGGTAACAATGAGCAGTTCTTC.